A single sample is the source of the 24 T cell receptor beta chains below, sequenced in a study of cytomegalovirus exposure and HLA in healthy donors. PCR was performed using 60 Vbeta and 13 Jbeta primers. Measured with immunoSEQ multiplex PCR; TCRdb has only the in-frame clones, and not every one. The sample holds about 110,000 clones. The specimen sequenced was PBMCs. These receptors were collected from a man aged 45-65 years in good health and CMV-seronegative.

The rearrangement joins TRBV6-1 to TRBJ1-2; maybe TRBD1 (6 bases). The CDR3 runs 15 residues. Germline V gene lookup returns CDR1 MNHNS and CDR2 SASEGT. Trimming removed 5 bases from V and 8 bases from J, with 21 bases in between. CDR3 coding DNA: TGTGCCAGCAGTCCGAGTAACCCAGGGGAAATGGGCTACACCTTC. This codes for CASSPSNPGEMGYTF.

The chain has TRBV5-6 and TRBJ1-6; 7 nucleotides align to TRBD1. V shed 4 bases and J 10 bases; nucleotides not matched to a gene: 8. The germline gives CDR1 SGHDT, CDR2 YYEEEE. The CDR3 is made up of 14 amino acids. Here the CDR3 reads CASSRGQQGSPLHF. Here the CDR3 DNA reads TGTGCCAGCAGCCGGGGACAGCAGGGCTCACCCCTCCACTTT.

This CDR3 is CASDRGQGNTGELFF. For the CDR3, the DNA is TGCGCCAGCGACCGGGGACAGGGGAACACCGGGGAGCTGTTTTTT. J is TRBJ2-2 and V is TRBV10-2; 9 bases agree with TRBD1. The trim removed 8 bases at V and 1 base at J, leaving 5 bases unmatched. Germline assignment: CDR1 WSHSY and CDR2 SAAADI. The CDR3 has 15 amino acids.

This chain joins TRBV2 and TRBJ2-7, with D uncertain. The germline V gene encodes CDR1 SNHLY and CDR2 FYNNEI. V was shortened by 7 bases and J by 0 bases, with 10 bases between the two germline ends. The CDR3 has 13 residues. The CDR3 loop is CASTLGPSYEQYF. In nucleotides, the CDR3 is TGTGCCAGCACCCTTGGGCCCTCCTACGAGCAGTACTTC.

The chain has TRBV7-6 and TRBJ2-7; 8 bases match TRBD1. The CDR3 covers 14 residues. From germline, CDR1 is SGHVS and CDR2 FNYEAQ. The V segment lost 5 bases and the J segment 5 bases; nucleotides outside the gene matches: 8. The CDR3 reads CASSPLTGANEQYF. The DNA for the CDR3 is TGTGCCAGCAGCCCATTGACAGGGGCCAACGAGCAGTACTTC.

The genes are TRBV7-8 and TRBJ2-7, with TRBD2 identical over 14 bases. V dropped 1 base and J dropped 7; count of bases not matched to a gene: 3. The CDR3 has 15 amino acids. Per germline, CDR1 SGHVS and CDR2 FQNEAQ. CDR3 protein: CASSLGLAGGYEQYF. The CDR3 coding sequence is TGTGCCAGCAGCTTAGGACTAGCGGGAGGGTATGAGCAGTACTTC.

The genes are TRBV13 and TRBJ2-7; D remains unclear. The CDR3 totals 13 residues. CDR1 is PRHDT and CDR2 is FYEKMQ in the germline V gene (reference sequence). V lost 3 bases to trimming and J lost 2 bases, with 8 bases between them. This chain's CDR3 is CASSFGRTYEQYF. CDR3 in DNA: TGTGCCAGCAGCTTTGGCAGAACCTACGAGCAGTACTTC.

The chain uses TRBV6-6 and TRBJ1-2; D is unclear. Trimming removed 2 bases from V and 0 bases from J, with 7 bases in between. Germline V gene sequence: CDR1 MNHNY, CDR2 SVGAGI (reference sequence). This CDR3 contains 14 residues. The CDR3 sequence: CASSYLPANYGYTF. The CDR3 region has the DNA TGTGCCAGCAGTTACCTTCCAGCTAACTATGGCTACACCTTC.

The chain combines TRBV28 with TRBJ2-2, with D unclear. There are 13 residues in the CDR3. Germline assignment: CDR1 MDHEN and CDR2 SYDVKM. V was shortened by 3 bases and J by 0 bases, with 2 bases between the two germline ends. The CDR3 DNA follows: TGTGCCAGCAGTTTCACGAACACCGGGGAGCTGTTTTTT. It codes for CASSFTNTGELFF.

The CDR3 protein is CASSEYSPNTGELFF. CDR3 DNA: TGTGCCAGCAGTGAATACAGCCCGAACACCGGGGAGCTGTTTTTT. The gene calls are TRBV6-1 and TRBJ2-2; D unresolved. Germline CDR1 and CDR2: MNHNS and SASEGT. The CDR3 extends over 15 amino acids. Trimming pared 2 bases from V and 0 bases from J, leaving 7 bases between.

The chain links TRBV12-5 to TRBJ1-5; D gene ambiguous. Trimming stripped 4 bases from V and 9 bases from J, with 7 bases between. Germline values: CDR1 LGHNT, CDR2 FRNRAP. The CDR3 consists of 11 residues. DNA of the CDR3: TGTGCTAGTGGTTCCCTGTGGCCCCAGCATTTT. Translated: CASGSLWPQHF.

J is TRBJ2-2 and V is TRBV5-1; D possibly corresponds to TRBD1 (5 bases). Trimming pared 1 base from V and 6 bases from J, leaving 10 bases between. The CDR3 runs to 14 residues. Germline V lookup: CDR1 SGHRS, CDR2 YFSETQ. The CDR3 sequence is CASSLTGSAGELFF. For the CDR3, the DNA is TGCGCCAGCAGCTTGACAGGTTCGGCCGGGGAGCTGTTTTTT.

Comment on this clone: This sample also contains other DNA sequences that code for the same CDR3. V is TRBV19 and J is TRBJ1-5; tentatively, D is TRBD1 (5 bases). The V gene's germline CDR1 is LNHDA and CDR2 SQIVND (reference sequence). Between the trimmed V and J ends, which lost 4 bases and 1 base, there was a span of 8 bases. The CDR3 totals 14 residues. The CDR3 loop reads CASSSQGSNQPQHF. The CDR3 nucleotides read TGTGCCAGTAGTAGTCAGGGAAGCAATCAGCCCCAGCATTTT.

The J gene is TRBJ1-2, the V gene TRBV30, with 7 nucleotides matching TRBD1. The CDR3 has 14 residues. Germline CDR1 is GTSNPN and CDR2 is SVGIG (reference sequence). After removal of 4 bases from V and 2 bases from J, the junction contained 7 bases not matched to a gene. DNA of the CDR3: TGTGCCTGGATGCTCGGGACAGTCAACTATGGCTACACCTTC. This sequence encodes CAWMLGTVNYGYTF.

This chain connects TRBV7-9 to TRBJ1-5; D ambiguous. The V and J ends lost 4 bases and 5 bases respectively, with 12 bases between them. The germline V gene encodes CDR1 SEHNR and CDR2 FQNEAQ (reference sequence). The length of the CDR3 is 14 residues. The CDR3 loop is CASSSDTVDQPQHF. CDR3 nucleotides: TGTGCCAGCAGCTCTGACACGGTGGATCAGCCCCAGCATTTT.

The rearrangement links TRBV5-1 to TRBJ2-1; maybe TRBD2 (5 bases). The CDR3 sequence is 14 residues long. With 4 bases removed from V and 0 bases from J, the gap between germline ends came to 8 bases. The germline V gene has CDR1 SGHRS and CDR2 YFSETQ. CDR3 nucleotide sequence: TGCGCCAGCAGCCTGGACTTCTCCTACAATGAGCAGTTCTTC. It specifies CASSLDFSYNEQFF.

V and J are TRBV5-5 and TRBJ1-5; a possible D gene is TRBD1 (5 bases). Trimming took 0 bases from V and 5 from J, leaving 6 bases between them. This CDR3 has 13 residues. The germline V gene has CDR1 SGHKS and CDR2 YYEKEE (reference sequence). CDR3 DNA sequence: TGTGCCAGCAGCTTGGGGGGGGATCAGCCCCAGCATTTT. Translated: CASSLGGDQPQHF. Combining the CDR3 with reference TRBV5-5 and TRBJ1-5 gives the whole variable domain DAGVTQSPTHLIKTRGQQVTLRCSPISGHKSVSWYQQVLGQGPQFIFQYYEKEERGRGNFPDRFSARQFPNYSSELNVNALLLGDSALYLCASSLGGDQPQHFGDGTRLSIL.

The J gene is TRBJ2-3, the V gene TRBV9, with D possibly being TRBD2 (6 bases). Germline CDR1 and CDR2: SGDLS and YYNGEE. This CDR3 comprises 16 residues. V lost 0 bases and J 4 bases, leaving 15 bases between the germline ends. CDR3 nucleotide sequence: TGTGCCAGCAGCGTAGCCACGGGGGTCCCCCCAGATACGCAGTATTTT. Encoded protein: CASSVATGVPPDTQYF.

This chain joins TRBV5-6 and TRBJ1-2; D is ambiguous. V was pared by 5 bases and J by 0 bases, with 5 bases between. This CDR3 has 12 amino acids. Germline CDR1 and CDR2: SGHDT and YYEEEE. This CDR3 is CASRAANYGYTF. Written as DNA, the CDR3 is TGTGCCAGCAGGGCAGCTAACTATGGCTACACCTTC.

The genes are TRBV19 and TRBJ2-6, with TRBD2 as a possible D gene (6 bases). This CDR3 is built from 18 residues. Germline CDR1 LNHDA, CDR2 SQIVND (reference sequence). The ends were cut back, 4 bases at V and 3 bases at J, with 19 bases in the middle. The CDR3 is CASSRADYGIVGANVLTF. In DNA form, the CDR3 reads TGTGCCAGTAGTAGGGCGGACTACGGGATAGTTGGGGCCAACGTCCTGACTTTC.

The CDR3 DNA reads as TGTGCCAGCAGTTACTCAACTACCGGGGGGGATACGCAGTATTTT. Encoded protein: CASSYSTTGGDTQYF. This sequence joins TRBV6-6 and TRBJ2-3, with 7 bases identical to TRBD2. The CDR3 is made up of 15 amino acids. Trimming took 0 bases from V and 6 from J; bases not matched to a gene: 6. Per the germline V gene, CDR1 is MNHNY and CDR2 is SVGAGI (reference sequence).

This chain uses TRBV19 with TRBJ2-7; a possible D gene is TRBD1 (6 bases). From germline, CDR1 is LNHDA and CDR2 SQIVND (reference sequence). This CDR3 comprises 14 residues. Between the trimmed V and J ends, which lost 3 bases and 2 bases, there was a span of 11 bases. The CDR3 coding sequence is TGTGCCAGTAGTATCACAGGGCACACCTACGAGCAGTACTTC. It encodes CASSITGHTYEQYF.

The rearrangement links TRBV5-8 to TRBJ2-7, with no clear D. CDR1 is SGHTS, CDR2 YDEGEE, per germline. The V and J ends lost 0 bases and 6 bases respectively, with 4 bases between them. This CDR3 spans 11 amino acids. The CDR3 sequence is CASSLASEQYF. DNA of the CDR3: TGTGCCAGCAGCTTGGCGAGCGAGCAGTACTTC.

The V and J genes are TRBV19 and TRBJ2-3; 13 bases fit TRBD2. The V gene's germline CDR1 is LNHDA and CDR2 SQIVND (reference sequence). This CDR3 contains 16 residues. J was trimmed by 7 bases and V by 4 bases; bases with no gene match: 8. CDR3 sequence (DNA): TGTGCCAGTAGTAAGGTTAGGACTAGCGGGAGCAATACGCAGTATTTT. Translating it yields CASSKVRTSGSNTQYF.